Each of the 5 T cell receptor beta chains below was sequenced from the same sample in a study of control samples from healthy donors and cancer patients. TCRdb keeps only in-frame clones here, not all; method: immunoSEQ multiplex PCR. The profile shows 100,000 to 150,000 clones, around 92% of them singletons. Sequenced: PBMCs. The origin of the receptors is a man older than 75 with head and neck cancer.

The chain links TRBV30 to TRBJ1-2, with a weak D call TRBD1 (5 bases). The CDR3 totals 12 residues. Trimming took off 2 bases at V and 4 bases at J, with 8 bases between the two ends. Looked up from germline, CDR1 is GTSNPN and CDR2 is SVGIG (reference sequence). CDR3 DNA: TGTGCCTGGAGTCCGAGGGGCTATGGCTACACCTTC. Encoded protein: CAWSPRGYGYTF.

The J gene is TRBJ2-7, the V gene TRBV7-9; TRBD1 aligns across 9 bases. CDR1 is SEHNR, CDR2 FQNEAQ, per germline (reference sequence). Trimming at V came to 1 base and at J to 3 bases, leaving 1 base not matched to a gene. This CDR3 region has 14 residues. The CDR3 DNA reads as TGTGCCAGCAGCTTAGGGGACAGGGTCTACGAGCAGTACTTC. It specifies CASSLGDRVYEQYF.

This chain links TRBV3-1 (or the pseudogene TRBV3-2) with TRBJ2-7; D remains unclear. This CDR3 contains 15 residues. The ends were cut back, 1 base at V and 0 bases at J, with 10 bases in the middle. Germline V gene data show CDR1 as LGHDT and CDR2 as YNNKEL (reference sequence). CDR3 sequence reads: CASSQGPGSSYEQYF. As DNA, the CDR3 is TGTGCCAGCAGCCAAGGGCCAGGAAGCTCCTACGAGCAGTACTTC.

This clone was observed a few times. The chain couples TRBV10-2 to TRBJ1-6, with 7 bases fitting TRBD1. The CDR3 has 15 amino acids. The trim removed 4 bases at V and 14 bases at J, leaving 14 bases unmatched. Germline-derived CDR1 and CDR2 are WSHSY and SAAADI. DNA for the CDR3: TGCGCCAGCAGTGGGCAGGAGGGAGGCCAGGGGGCCCTCCACTTT. Residues: CASSGQEGGQGALHF.

The chain couples TRBV6-5 to TRBJ2-1, with 10 bases matching TRBD1. This CDR3 region has 13 residues. Trimming at V came to 9 bases and at J to 9 bases, leaving 8 bases not matched to a gene. The germline CDR1 and CDR2 sequences are MNHEY and SVGAGI. CDR3 residues: CASGTGEIGEQFF. Written as DNA, the CDR3 is TGTGCCAGTGGGACAGGGGAGATCGGTGAGCAGTTCTTC.